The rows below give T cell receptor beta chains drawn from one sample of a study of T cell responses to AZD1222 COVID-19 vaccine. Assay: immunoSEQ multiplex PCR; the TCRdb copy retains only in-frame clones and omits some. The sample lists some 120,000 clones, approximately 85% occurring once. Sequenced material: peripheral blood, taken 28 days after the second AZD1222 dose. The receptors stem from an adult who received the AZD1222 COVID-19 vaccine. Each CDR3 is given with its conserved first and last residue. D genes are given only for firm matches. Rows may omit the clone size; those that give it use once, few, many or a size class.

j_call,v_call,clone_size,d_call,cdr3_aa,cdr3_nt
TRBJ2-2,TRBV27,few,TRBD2,CASSSSGGNTGELFF,TGTGCCAGCAGTTCTAGCGGGGGCAACACCGGGGAGCTGTTTTTT
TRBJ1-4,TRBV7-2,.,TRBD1,CASSSPGTEGEKLFF,TGTGCCAGCAGCTCTCCCGGGACAGAAGGTGAAAAACTGTTTTTT
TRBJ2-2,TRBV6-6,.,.,CASSYPGESTGELFF,TGTGCCAGCAGTTACCCTGGGGAGAGCACCGGGGAGCTGTTTTTT
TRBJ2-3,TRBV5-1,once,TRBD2,CASSLASSGGSDTQYF,TGCGCCAGCAGCTTGGCCTCTAGCGGGGGGTCAGATACGCAGTATTTT
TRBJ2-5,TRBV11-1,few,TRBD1,CASSIRQGRGETQYF,TGTGCCAGCAGCATTAGACAGGGACGGGGAGAGACCCAGTACTTC
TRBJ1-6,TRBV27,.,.,CASSLWATSSYNSPLHF,TGTGCCAGCAGTTTATGGGCGACGAGCTCCTATAATTCACCCCTCCACTTT
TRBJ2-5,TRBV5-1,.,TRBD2,CASSPGLAGVETQYF,TGCGCCAGCAGCCCGGGACTAGCGGGAGTAGAGACCCAGTACTTC
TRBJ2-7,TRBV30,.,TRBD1,CAFSSRDRPYEQYF,TGTGCCTTTTCTTCCCGGGACAGGCCCTACGAGCAGTACTTC
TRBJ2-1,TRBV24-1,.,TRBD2,CATRAGGSSRIEQFF,TGTGCCACCCGAGCGGGGGGGTCGTCGCGGATTGAGCAGTTCTTC
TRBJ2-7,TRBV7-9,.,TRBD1,CASSLEVVRWGQVYEQYF,TGTGCCAGCAGCTTAGAGGTTGTTCGTTGGGGACAGGTCTACGAGCAGTACTTC
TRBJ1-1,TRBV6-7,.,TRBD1,CASRSGQGIAEAFF,TGTGCCAGCAGATCGGGACAGGGTATCGCTGAAGCTTTCTTT
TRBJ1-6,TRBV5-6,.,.,CASSLRVLPSYSPLHF,TGTGCCAGCAGCTTAAGGGTTCTCCCGTCTTATTCACCCCTCCACTTT
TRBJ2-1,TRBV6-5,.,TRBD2,CASSYHPSGTEQFF,TGTGCCAGCAGTTACCATCCTAGCGGGACTGAGCAGTTCTTC
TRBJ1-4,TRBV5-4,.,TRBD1,CASSLGQGARGDEKLFF,TGTGCCAGCAGCTTAGGTCAGGGGGCGCGAGGGGATGAAAAACTGTTTTTT
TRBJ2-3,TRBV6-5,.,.,CASRLGTFTHHTQYF,TGTGCCAGCAGGCTTGGGACTTTTACCCACCATACGCAGTATTTT
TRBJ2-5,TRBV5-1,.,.,CASSLDTPQETQYF,TGCGCCAGCAGCTTAGATACTCCACAAGAGACCCAGTACTTC
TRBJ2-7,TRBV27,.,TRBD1,CASSFSGGGEQYF,TGTGCCAGCAGTTTCTCAGGGGGCGGTGAGCAGTACTTC
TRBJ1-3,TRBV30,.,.,CAWSVMASSGNTIYF,TGTGCCTGGAGTGTAATGGCCTCCTCTGGAAACACCATATATTTT
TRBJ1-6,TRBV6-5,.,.,CASRSVASYNSPLHF,TGTGCCAGCAGGAGCGTAGCGTCCTATAATTCACCCCTCCACTTT
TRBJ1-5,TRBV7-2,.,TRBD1,CASSLVWTGDQPQHF,TGTGCCAGCAGCTTAGTTTGGACAGGGGATCAGCCCCAGCATTTT
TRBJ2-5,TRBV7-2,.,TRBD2,CASSPRTSKDETQYF,TGTGCCAGCAGCCCCAGGACTAGCAAGGACGAGACCCAGTACTTC
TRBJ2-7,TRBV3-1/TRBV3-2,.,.,CASTRSGYEQYF,TGTGCCAGCACCCGGAGCGGCTACGAGCAGTACTTC
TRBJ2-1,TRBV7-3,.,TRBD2,CASSLSAGAYNEQFF,TGTGCCAGCAGCTTATCAGCGGGGGCGTACAATGAGCAGTTCTTC
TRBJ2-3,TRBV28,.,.,CASWGSGTDTQYF,TGTGCCAGTTGGGGGTCCGGCACAGATACGCAGTATTTT
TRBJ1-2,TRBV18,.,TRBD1,CASSSDRGPPDGYTF,TGTGCCAGCTCATCAGACAGGGGGCCGCCTGATGGCTACACCTTC
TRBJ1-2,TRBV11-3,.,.,CASSGRHSNYGYTF,TGTGCCAGCAGCGGAAGGCATTCTAACTATGGCTACACCTTC
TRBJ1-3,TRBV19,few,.,CASSASGRLATGNTIYF,TGTGCCAGTAGTGCCTCCGGACGCCTCGCCACTGGAAACACCATATATTTT
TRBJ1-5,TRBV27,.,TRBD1,CASSLEGQNQPQHF,TGTGCCAGCAGTTTGGAGGGACAGAATCAGCCCCAGCATTTT
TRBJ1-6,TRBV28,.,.,CASSLGSYNSPLHF,TGTGCCAGCAGTTTGGGGTCCTATAATTCACCCCTCCACTTT
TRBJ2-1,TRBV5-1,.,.,CASSLIGGSYNEQFF,TGCGCCAGCAGCTTGATAGGGGGCTCCTACAATGAGCAGTTCTTC
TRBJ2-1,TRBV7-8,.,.,CASSYYNEQFF,TGTGCCAGCAGCTACTACAATGAGCAGTTCTTC
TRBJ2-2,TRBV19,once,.,CASSEGNVGELFF,TGTGCCAGTAGTGAAGGGAATGTCGGGGAGCTGTTTTTT